Each of the 10 T cell receptor beta chains below was sequenced from the same sample in a study of T cell responses to AZD1222 COVID-19 vaccine. Clones were read by immunoSEQ multiplex PCR, and TCRdb kept only the in-frame ones, dropping some. The sample shows tens of thousands of clones, 81% of them seen only once. Sequences were derived from peripheral blood, sampled 28 days after the second AZD1222 dose. The receptors derive from an adult who received the AZD1222 COVID-19 vaccine.

CDR3 bases: TGTGCCAGTAGTATAGTCAGCGGGAACACCGGGGAGCTGTTTTTT. This gives the protein CASSIVSGNTGELFF. This chain uses TRBV19 with TRBJ2-2; perhaps TRBD2 as D (5 bases). V lost 1 base to trimming and J lost 1 base, with 7 bases between them. The CDR3 is 15 amino acids. The germline V gene has CDR1 LNHDA and CDR2 SQIVND (reference sequence).

This rearrangement joins TRBV7-9 to TRBJ2-7, with D possibly matching TRBD1 (6 bases). CDR3 size: 15 residues. From germline, CDR1 is SEHNR and CDR2 FQNEAQ (reference sequence). V was clipped by 2 bases and J by 3 bases, with 14 bases between them. CDR3 amino acids: CASSLKGQSGYEQYF. In DNA form, the CDR3 reads TGTGCCAGCAGCTTAAAGGGACAATCCGGCTACGAGCAGTACTTC. Combining the CDR3 with reference TRBV7-9 and TRBJ2-7 gives the whole variable domain DTGVSQNPRHKITKRGQNVTFRCDPISEHNRLYWYRQTLGQGPEFLTYFQNEAQLEKSRLLSDRFSAERPKGSFSTLEIQRTEQGDSAMYLCASSLKGQSGYEQYFGPGTRLTVT.

The genes are TRBV11-1 and TRBJ2-7; D may be TRBD2 (5 bases). The CDR3 covers 15 residues. Trimming left V 5 bases short and J 0 bases short, with 14 bases between. Per germline, CDR1 SGHAT and CDR2 FQDESV (reference sequence). The CDR3 spells CASSPRRRISYEQYF. The CDR3 coding sequence is TGTGCCAGCAGCCCCCGGCGGAGGATCTCCTACGAGCAGTACTTC. The full variable domain, completed using reference TRBV11-1 and TRBJ2-7, is EAEVAQSPRYKITEKSQAVAFWCDPISGHATLYWYRQILGQGPELLVQFQDESVVDDSQLPKDRFSAERLKGVDSTLKIQPAELGDSAMYLCASSPRRRISYEQYFGPGTRLTVT.

A few counts support this clone. The genes are TRBV11-1 and TRBJ2-7; 8 nucleotides agree with TRBD2. The trim removed 2 bases at V and 2 bases at J, leaving 5 bases unmatched. Looked up from germline, CDR1 is SGHAT and CDR2 is FQDESV (reference sequence). This CDR3 is 15 amino acids long. The CDR3 is CASSLSGSVPYEQYF. The DNA for the CDR3 is TGTGCCAGCAGCTTAAGCGGGAGTGTCCCCTACGAGCAGTACTTC.

The chain uses TRBV7-2 and TRBJ2-7, with TRBD1 identical over 10 bases. The CDR3 runs 14 residues. Germline CDR1 reads SGHTA; CDR2 reads FQGNSA. The V gene end was trimmed by 5 bases and the J gene end by 7 bases; junction bases not matched to a gene: 8. This chain's CDR3 is CASSRDRGPSEQYF. CDR3 coding DNA: TGTGCCAGCAGCCGGGACAGGGGTCCGTCGGAGCAGTACTTC.

This clone was seen only a few times. The chain carries TRBV12-3 or TRBV12-4 and TRBJ2-7; D is possibly TRBD2 (5 bases). V was trimmed by 5 bases and J by 4 bases, leaving 12 bases between them. This CDR3 is built from 13 residues. The CDR3 reads CASSTLAAYEQYF. As DNA, the CDR3 is TGTGCCAGCAGTACTCTAGCCGCTTACGAGCAGTACTTC.

The J gene is TRBJ1-2, the V gene TRBV25-1; no firm D call. The CDR3 spans 14 residues. Trimming left V 6 bases short and J 2 bases short, with 13 bases between. Germline V gene lookup returns CDR1 MGHDK and CDR2 SYGVNS. CDR3 sequence: CASRSPGLNYGYTF. Here the CDR3 DNA reads TGTGCCAGCAGATCTCCAGGTTTGAACTATGGCTACACCTTC.

The rearrangement uses TRBV6-5 and TRBJ1-5; tentative D call: TRBD1 (5 bases). The CDR3 covers 13 residues. The V and J ends lost 6 bases and 3 bases respectively, with 9 bases between them. Germline CDR1 reads MNHEY; CDR2 reads SVGAGI. This chain's CDR3 is CASRPGYNQPQHF. In DNA, the CDR3 is TGTGCCAGCAGGCCAGGGTACAATCAGCCCCAGCATTTT.

The rearrangement joins TRBV9 to TRBJ1-3; TRBD1 aligns across 7 bases. CDR1 is SGDLS and CDR2 is YYNGEE in the germline V gene. Losses at the gene ends were 4 bases for V and 0 bases for J; bases not matched to a gene: 16. The CDR3 sequence is 19 residues long. CDR3 residues: CASSRGLRIREVSGNTIYF. CDR3 coding DNA: TGTGCCAGCAGCAGGGGGCTTAGGATAAGGGAAGTCTCTGGAAACACCATATATTTT.

V usage is TRBV7-2 and J usage is TRBJ2-1; TRBD2 might be the D (6 bases). The CDR3 totals 14 residues. V shed 4 bases and J shed 4 bases, with 11 bases lying between them. In germline, CDR1 is SGHTA, CDR2 FQGNSA. The CDR3 DNA reads as TGTGCCAGCAGCTCGGGGGTGAAATACAATGAGCAGTTCTTC. Translating gives CASSSGVKYNEQFF. Full variable domain (remainder filled in from reference TRBV7-2 and TRBJ2-1): GAGVSQSPSNKVTEKGKDVELRCDPISGHTALYWYRQSLGQGLEFLIYFQGNSAPDKSGLPSDRFSAERTGGSVSTLTIQRTQQEDSAVYLCASSSGVKYNEQFFGPGTRLTVL.